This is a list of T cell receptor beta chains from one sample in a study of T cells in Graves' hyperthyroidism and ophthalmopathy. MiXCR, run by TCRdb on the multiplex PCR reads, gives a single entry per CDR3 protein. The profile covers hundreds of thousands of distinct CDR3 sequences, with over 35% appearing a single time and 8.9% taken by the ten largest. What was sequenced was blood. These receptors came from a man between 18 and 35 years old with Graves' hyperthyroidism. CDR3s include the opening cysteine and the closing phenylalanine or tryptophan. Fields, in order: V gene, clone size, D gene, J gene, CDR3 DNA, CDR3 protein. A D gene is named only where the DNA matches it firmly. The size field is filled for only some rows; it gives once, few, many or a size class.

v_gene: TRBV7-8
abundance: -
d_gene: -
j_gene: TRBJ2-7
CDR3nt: TGTGCCAGCAGCTTAGATTGGACGTACGAGCAGTACTTC
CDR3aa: CASSLDWTYEQYF

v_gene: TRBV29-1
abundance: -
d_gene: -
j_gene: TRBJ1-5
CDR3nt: TGCAGCTTTCGGCCAGGGGAAGATCAGCCCCAGCATTTT
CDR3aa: CSFRPGEDQPQHF

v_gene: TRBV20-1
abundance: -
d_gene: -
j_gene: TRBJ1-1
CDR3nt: TGCAGTGCTAGAGAGGACGGAAACACTGAAGCTTTCTTT
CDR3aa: CSAREDGNTEAFF

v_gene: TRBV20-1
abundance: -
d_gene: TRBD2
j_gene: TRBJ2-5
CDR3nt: TGCAGTGCAACCAGCGGGACTAATTATGTAGAGACCCAGTACTTC
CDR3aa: CSATSGTNYVETQYF

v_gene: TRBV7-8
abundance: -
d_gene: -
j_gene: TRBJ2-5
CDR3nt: TGTGTCAGCAGCCCTTCCTCAGAGCAAGAGACCCAGTACTTC
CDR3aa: CVSSPSSEQETQYF

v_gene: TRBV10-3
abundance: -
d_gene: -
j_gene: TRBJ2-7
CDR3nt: TGTGCCAGCAGTGTGGAGAGAGGGACACCCTACGAGCAGTACTTC
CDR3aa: CASSVERGTPYEQYF

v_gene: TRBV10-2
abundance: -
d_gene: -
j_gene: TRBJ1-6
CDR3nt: TGCGCCAGCATGCGGACAGCGATTAATCCACCCCTCCACTTT
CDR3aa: CASMRTAINPPLHF

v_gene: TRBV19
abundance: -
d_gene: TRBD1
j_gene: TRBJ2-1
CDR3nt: TGTGCCAGTAGTATAACAGGGGGCGGCTACAATGAGCAGTTCTTC
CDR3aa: CASSITGGGYNEQFF

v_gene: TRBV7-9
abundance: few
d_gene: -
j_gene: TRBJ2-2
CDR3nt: TGTGCCAGCAAGCTACTAGACAACACCGGGGAGCTGTTTTTT
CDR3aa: CASKLLDNTGELFF

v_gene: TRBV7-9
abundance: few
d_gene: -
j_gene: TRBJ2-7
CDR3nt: TGTGCCAGCAGCTTACCCCTCTTCGGGCCTCAAATCATCGAGCAGTACTTC
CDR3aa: CASSLPLFGPQIIEQYF

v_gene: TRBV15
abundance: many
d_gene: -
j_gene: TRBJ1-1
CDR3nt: TGTGCCACCAGCGGAACTCTGGGGCGAACTGAAGCTTTCTTT
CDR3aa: CATSGTLGRTEAFF

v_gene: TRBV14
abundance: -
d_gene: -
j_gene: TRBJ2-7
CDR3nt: TGTGCCAGCAGCCAAGATAGGAGGGCGGGTCAGTACTTC
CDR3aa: CASSQDRRAGQYF